Each of the 4 T cell receptor beta chains below was sequenced from the same sample in a study of Tregs in tolerant kidney transplant recipients. The table came from immunoSEQ multiplex PCR; TCRdb's copy has only in-frame clones and leaves some out. This table holds about 110,000 clones, 90% found once. Specimen: CD4+ T cells from blood, collected before the transplant. These TCRs come from a human donor who received a combined kidney and bone marrow transplant.

This chain connects TRBV10-2 to TRBJ2-7, with 8 bases fitting TRBD1. J was trimmed by 7 bases and V by 5 bases; bases with no gene match: 7. CDR1 and CDR2 from the germline V gene are WSHSY and SAAADI. This CDR3 has 13 amino acids. CDR3 residues: CASSTGQALEQYF. The CDR3 bases are TGCGCCAGCAGTACGGGACAGGCTTTGGAGCAGTACTTC.

The chain combines TRBV27 with TRBJ2-1, with D tentatively TRBD2 (5 bases). The CDR3 extends over 18 amino acids. Trimming left V 3 bases short and J 4 bases short, with 22 bases between. Germline V CDR1 and CDR2: MNHEY, SMNVEV (reference sequence). The CDR3 is CASSFTALAGELYNEQFF. CDR3 sequence (DNA): TGTGCCAGCAGTTTTACGGCGTTGGCCGGGGAGCTGTACAATGAGCAGTTCTTC.

This chain links TRBV5-4 with TRBJ1-1, with 7 bases lining up with TRBD1. CDR1 is SGHNT, CDR2 YYREEE, per germline (reference sequence). The CDR3 is 14 residues long. With V trimmed by 3 bases and J by 3 bases, 5 bases remained unmatched. CDR3 sequence: CASSSIGQDTEAFF. CDR3 bases: TGTGCCAGCAGCTCAATTGGACAGGACACTGAAGCTTTCTTT.

The rearrangement uses TRBV10-2 and TRBJ2-5, with D perhaps TRBD1 (5 bases). Per germline, CDR1 WSHSY and CDR2 SAAADI. This CDR3 spans 15 amino acids. Trimming removed 3 bases at V and 4 bases at J, with 15 bases between. The CDR3 reads CASSEGISTGETQYF. The CDR3 region has the DNA TGCGCCAGCAGTGAAGGAATTAGTACAGGAGAGACCCAGTACTTC.